This entry concerns a single TCR beta chain. This clone is a singleton in its sample. This receptor's antigen is unknown. Per-base qualities were not stored, and no clone one base away is much larger. Ends trimmed: V by 3 bases, J by 5 bases; bases unmatched to a gene: 2. In the germline V gene, CDR1 corresponds to MNHNS and CDR2 to SASEGT. Including the terminal cysteine and phenylalanine, the CDR3 comprises 14 residues. Only the CDR3 portion is preserved as DNA: 42 bases, with reading frame beginning at the first base. For TCR beta sequencing, genomic DNA was taken from unsorted PBMCs, and those PBMCs had been isolated from peripheral blood. The data were taken from a study (dated 2022 in TCRdb). What the authors observed across the whole study: Further investigation, including longitudinal sampling and assessment of a control group, is stated by the authors to be required.

TCR beta chain repertoires were profiled by survey-level sequencing on the immunoSEQ platform. From the authors' description of their analysis: CDR3 amino acid length spectratypes and V-J pairing frequencies were compared, and repertoire diversity was measured with the inverse Simpson index. TCR beta CDR3 sequences were matched against VDJdb to annotate clonotypes specific to SARS-CoV-2, CMV, influenza A and EBV. TCRdb re-hosts the immuneACCESS table, in-frame sequences only. Its copies lack some clones; in the studies checked, an unresolved V gene accounts for under half of them, and the cause for the rest is not known. V and J calls and clone size are given by that table; D and trimming were obtained from the DNA. The sample has roughly 68,000 clones on record, over 85% of them singletons. The top ten hold less than 4.5% of the sample.

The sequenced sample was PBMCs. The TCR was taken from a man in his forties or fifties with rheumatoid arthritis. Rearrangement joined TRBV6-1 to TRBJ2-3, with 10 junctional bases fitting TRBD2. The CDR3 region reads CASSDLAGVDTQYF. The DNA sequence reads TGTGCCAGCAGTGACCTAGCGGGGGTAGATACGCAGTATTTT.